Sequencing of this T cell receptor beta chain was carried out in a study of blood T cell repertoires in COVID-19. Study information: From the United States, Italy and Spain came samples of acute and convalescent COVID-19. In each case, the material was cDNA or gDNA derived from T cells, B-cell-depleted T cells, or PBMCs.

Source study methods: Amplification with reference gene primers provided the estimates of nucleated cell counts. Profiling relied on immunoSEQ multiplex PCR, and the TCRdb table lists in-frame clones only, not all of them. Clonal size and the V and J genes are those of that table, whereas D and trimming came from the DNA. The table shows 23,000 or so clones, with 81% occurring only once. The germline CDR1 and CDR2 sequences are KGHSH and LQKENI. The ends were cut back, 3 bases at V and 5 bases at J, with 11 bases in the middle. The CDR3 has 13 amino acids. This clone was seen once. The sequencing sample was made of peripheral blood. The genes are TRBV18 and TRBJ2-7, with D possibly matching TRBD2 (5 bases). This TCR was recovered from a man aged 65 to 79 with acute or convalescent COVID-19. Here the CDR3 reads CASSPYVRDEQYF. CDR3 nucleotides: TGTGCCAGCTCACCCTACGTGCGGGACGAGCAGTACTTC.